One sample yielded the 30 T cell receptor beta chains listed below, sequenced in a study of beta chain features in type 1 diabetes. Which antigens these TCRs recognize remains unknown. The authors reverse transcribed all of the isolated RNA, so sequencing captured expressed TCRB transcripts. Some clones are missing from TCRdb's copy, which holds only in-frame ones; the method was immunoSEQ multiplex PCR. The data show 630,000 or so clones, with 11% to 15% seen just once and just under 0.04% held by the top ten. Study results and limitations: Moderately but significantly shorter TCRB CDR3s were found in Type 1 diabetes patients in all four CD4+ subsets.

Input material: naive CD4+ T cells from blood. The receptors shown here come from a man aged 18-30 years with type 1 diabetes.

The V and J genes are TRBV7-9 and TRBJ1-1; D is possibly TRBD1 (6 bases). The CDR3 totals 15 residues. The germline V and J ends were trimmed by 4 bases and 6 bases, with 18 bases remaining between them. Germline V gene sequence: CDR1 SEHNR, CDR2 FQNEAQ (reference sequence). The chain's CDR3 is CASSYARGATAEAFF. CDR3 in DNA: TGTGCCAGCAGCTACGCCAGGGGAGCAACCGCTGAAGCTTTCTTT.

This clone was seen a handful of times. The chain links TRBV29-1 to TRBJ1-5, with 9 positions matching TRBD1. The germline gives CDR1 SQVTM, CDR2 ANQGSEA. The CDR3 runs to 13 residues. The junction had 9 bases not matched to a gene; V was cut back by 8 bases and J by 7 bases. CDR3 nucleotides: TGCAGCATAGATACAGGGGGCGGGCAGCCCCAGCATTTT. As protein: CSIDTGGGQPQHF.

The table lists this clone with a few counts. V gene TRBV2 combines with J gene TRBJ1-6; D not certain. Trimming stripped 4 bases from V and 5 bases from J, with 15 bases between. The CDR3 spans 16 residues. Germline CDR1 and CDR2: SNHLY and FYNNEI. Here the CDR3 DNA reads TGTGCCAGCAGTGCGGGTAGGACCTCGAATAATTCACCCCTCCACTTT. Translation: CASSAGRTSNNSPLHF.

The J gene is TRBJ2-5, the V gene TRBV18, with D tentatively TRBD1 (6 bases). The CDR3 is made up of 16 amino acids. Trimming left V 6 bases short and J 5 bases short, with 22 bases between. The germline V gene encodes CDR1 KGHSH and CDR2 LQKENI. The CDR3 loop is CASSPSPGQGAETQYF. The CDR3 nucleotides read TGTGCCAGCTCCCCAAGCCCGGGACAAGGCGCCGAGACCCAGTACTTC.

The rearrangement uses TRBV30 and TRBJ1-2; D ambiguous. CDR3 size: 13 residues. V was shortened by 7 bases and J by 0 bases, with 12 bases between the two germline ends. In germline, CDR1 is GTSNPN, CDR2 SVGIG (reference sequence). The CDR3 reads CAYFKTTNYGYTF. In DNA form, the CDR3 reads TGTGCCTATTTCAAGACTACTAACTATGGCTACACCTTC.

This clone was detected only a few times. This chain links TRBV6-6 with TRBJ2-5, with 14 bases identical to TRBD2. Germline CDR1 and CDR2: MNHNY and SVGAGI (reference sequence). The CDR3 is made up of 16 amino acids. V shed 4 bases and J 5 bases; nucleotides not matched to a gene: 6. The CDR3, as DNA: TGTGCCAGCAGTTGGACTAGCGGGGGGCTCGAGGAGACCCAGTACTTC. It translates to CASSWTSGGLEETQYF.

The genes are TRBV19 and TRBJ2-7, with a tentative D call TRBD1 (5 bases). Germline CDR1 and CDR2: LNHDA and SQIVND (reference sequence). The CDR3 contains 13 residues. Trimming pared 8 bases from V and 3 bases from J, leaving 14 bases between. The DNA of the CDR3 is TGTGCCAGTCCGGGCAGGGATATCTACGAGCAGTACTTC. This translates into CASPGRDIYEQYF.

This clone came up a few times. CDR3 residues: CASSSTDSNQPQHF. CDR3 nucleotides: TGTGCCAGCAGCTCGACGGATAGCAATCAGCCCCAGCATTTT. The chain recombines TRBV7-2 with TRBJ1-5, with D hard to call. Trimming pared 4 bases from V and 0 bases from J, leaving 7 bases between. The CDR3 has 14 residues. CDR1 is SGHTA, CDR2 FQGNSA, per germline.

This clone was recorded a few times. The chain uses TRBV6-1 and TRBJ2-7; no clear D. V gave up 5 bases and J gave up 3 bases, with 8 bases separating them. Germline V lookup: CDR1 MNHNS, CDR2 SASEGT. The CDR3 runs to 12 residues. Here the CDR3 DNA reads TGTGCCAGCAGTCAAGGCCACTACGAGCAGTACTTC. This gives the protein CASSQGHYEQYF.

This clone was seen more than once but under ten times. V gene TRBV6-6 combines with J gene TRBJ1-2; 7 nucleotides match TRBD1. This CDR3 comprises 13 residues. Trimming at V came to 2 bases and at J to 7 bases, leaving 4 bases not matched to a gene. The germline CDR1 and CDR2 sequences are MNHNY and SVGAGI (reference sequence). CDR3 in DNA: TGTGCCAGCAGTTACGGGGGACAGTTTGGCTACACCTTC. It is translated as CASSYGGQFGYTF.

The sample holds a few counts of this clone. V and J are TRBV7-2 and TRBJ2-1, with D possibly matching TRBD1 (5 bases). V dropped 6 bases and J dropped 3 bases, with 18 bases sitting between them. The CDR3 runs 16 residues. CDR1 is SGHTA, CDR2 FQGNSA, per germline. The CDR3, as DNA: TGTGCCAGCAGTTCAGGGATACCCAATTTCTACAATGAGCAGTTCTTC. Amino acids: CASSSGIPNFYNEQFF.

Regarding this clone: At one end, the junction sequence differs from germline, possibly due to a read error. The V gene is TRBV7-7, the J gene TRBJ2-3, with D hard to call. This CDR3 is 13 amino acids long. Germline V lookup: CDR1 SSHAT, CDR2 FNYEAQ (reference sequence). The CDR3 region is CASSLYGRDTQYF. As DNA, the CDR3 is TGTGCTAGCAGCTTATACGGGCGAGATACGCAGTATTTT.

In its sample, this clone was seen a few times. The chain recombines TRBV6-5 with TRBJ1-6; D ambiguous. The germline V and J ends were trimmed by 0 bases and 10 bases, with 13 bases remaining between them. The CDR3 is made up of 15 amino acids. The V gene's germline CDR1 is MNHEY and CDR2 SVGAGI. The CDR3, as DNA: TGTGCCAGCAGTTACTCTGGAGCCCAAGGGTCACCCCTCCACTTT. Protein: CASSYSGAQGSPLHF.

The chain is built from TRBV2 and TRBJ1-1; a weak D match, TRBD1 (6 bases). Germline CDR1 reads SNHLY; CDR2 reads FYNNEI. V lost 6 bases, J lost 1 base, and 12 bases lay in between. This CDR3 region has 14 residues. The CDR3 DNA follows: TGTGCCAGCAGAACCCGGACAGCGAACACTGAAGCTTTCTTT. This translates into CASRTRTANTEAFF. The whole variable domain, filled in from reference TRBV2 and TRBJ1-1, reads EPEVTQTPSHQVTQMGQEVILRCVPISNHLYFYWYRQILGQKVEFLVSFYNNEISEKSEIFDDQFSVERPDGSNFTLKIRSTKLEDSAMYFCASRTRTANTEAFFGQGTRLTVV.

This sequence joins TRBV29-1 and TRBJ1-1; D ambiguous. This CDR3 contains 15 residues. Per the germline V gene, CDR1 is SQVTM and CDR2 is ANQGSEA. The germline V and J ends were trimmed by 4 bases and 0 bases, with 15 bases remaining between them. CDR3 coding DNA: TGCAGCGTTGGGGCTTTGACTTACATGAACACTGAAGCTTTCTTT. Its translation: CSVGALTYMNTEAFF.

The CDR3 region is CASTLYGQSSGANVLTF. CDR3 sequence (DNA): TGTGCCAGCACCCTATATGGACAGTCCTCTGGGGCCAACGTCCTGACTTTC. The chain carries TRBV28 and TRBJ2-6, with a weak D call TRBD1 (6 bases). CDR1 and CDR2 (germline): MDHEN, SYDVKM. The CDR3 length is 17 residues. V was shortened by 7 bases and J by 0 bases, with 16 bases between the two germline ends.

This clone turned up a few times. This chain connects TRBV11-1 to TRBJ2-1; D might be TRBD1 (6 bases). Germline V gene sequence: CDR1 SGHAT, CDR2 FQDESV (reference sequence). V gave up 5 bases and J gave up 6 bases, with 11 bases separating them. The CDR3 totals 13 residues. In DNA, the CDR3 is TGTGCCAGCAGCGATGGACAGTCCAATGAGCAGTTCTTC. Translation: CASSDGQSNEQFF.

This clone was observed a few times. The rearrangement joins TRBV29-1 to TRBJ2-1; 7 nucleotides align to TRBD1. Germline-derived CDR1 and CDR2 are SQVTM and ANQGSEA. The CDR3 totals 14 residues. The V gene end was trimmed by 5 bases and the J gene end by 0 bases; junction bases not matched to a gene: 4. CDR3 protein: CSVLTGSSYNEQFF. CDR3 nucleotide sequence: TGCAGCGTTTTGACAGGGAGCTCCTACAATGAGCAGTTCTTC.

The chain employs TRBV7-2 and TRBJ2-1; 11 bases agree with TRBD1. The CDR3 is 16 amino acids. Germline V CDR1 and CDR2: SGHTA, FQGNSA. After removal of 1 base from V and 6 bases from J, the junction contained 5 bases not matched to a gene. CDR3 sequence reads: CASSLVGTGGGNEQFF. CDR3 DNA: TGTGCCAGCAGCTTAGTTGGGACAGGGGGAGGCAATGAGCAGTTCTTC.

This clone was counted a few times. CDR3 coding DNA: TGTGCCAGCAGCGTAGGGGGCATCTTCAACTATGGCTACACCTTC. Translating gives CASSVGGIFNYGYTF. The chain uses TRBV9 and TRBJ1-2; D perhaps matches TRBD1 (5 bases). The germline gives CDR1 SGDLS, CDR2 YYNGEE. V lost 0 bases, J lost 2 bases, and 11 bases lay in between. The CDR3 totals 15 residues.

This clone was counted between two and nine times. DNA of the CDR3: TGTGCCAGCAGCCAGGGACTAGCGATCACAGATACGCAGTATTTT. Translation gives CASSQGLAITDTQYF. The chain has TRBV11-1 and TRBJ2-3; 10 nucleotides match TRBD2. This CDR3 is built from 15 residues. The ends lost 5 bases at V and 2 bases at J; junction bases unmatched: 4. Germline-derived CDR1 and CDR2 are SGHAT and FQDESV (reference sequence).

This chain uses TRBV4-1 with TRBJ2-1; D might be TRBD1 or TRBD2, each matching 5 bases. Between the trimmed V and J ends, which lost 0 bases and 7 bases, there was a span of 13 bases. CDR1 and CDR2 from the germline V gene are MGHRA and YSYEKL. The CDR3 has 15 residues. CDR3 DNA: TGCGCCAGCAGCCAAGATGGGGGTTCCCTAAATGAGCAGTTCTTC. Its translation is CASSQDGGSLNEQFF.

The chain combines TRBV18 with TRBJ2-5; possibly TRBD1 or TRBD2 for D (6 bases each). The CDR3 covers 13 residues. Germline CDR1 is KGHSH and CDR2 is LQKENI. V lost 3 bases and J lost 3, with 8 bases in between. The CDR3 DNA sequence: TGTGCCAGCTCACCTAGGGGGGAAGAGACCCAGTACTTC. Translation: CASSPRGEETQYF.

The rearrangement links TRBV6-5 to TRBJ1-1; D gene uncertain. The CDR3 is 15 amino acids. Germline loops: CDR1 MNHEY, CDR2 SVGAGI. The V end was cut by 0 bases, the J end by 0 bases, with 8 bases between. Written as DNA, the CDR3 is TGTGCCAGCAGTTACTCGTGGGGTATGAACACTGAAGCTTTCTTT. It specifies CASSYSWGMNTEAFF.

The chain uses TRBV5-1 and TRBJ2-7, with a possible D match to TRBD1 (5 bases). CDR3 length equals 13 residues. CDR1 is SGHRS, CDR2 YFSETQ, per germline. The V and J ends lost 1 base and 6 bases respectively, with 11 bases between them. CDR3: CASSLTRDSEQYF. The CDR3 DNA reads as TGCGCCAGCAGCTTGACAAGAGACAGCGAGCAGTACTTC.

Only a few counts were recorded for this clone. The chain is built from TRBV6-6 and TRBJ2-5, with D perhaps TRBD1 or TRBD2 (6 bases each). Germline assignment: CDR1 MNHNY and CDR2 SVGAGI (reference sequence). The CDR3 covers 16 residues. V lost 2 bases and J 1 base, leaving 14 bases between the germline ends. This chain's CDR3 is CASSYGIGGPQETQYF. The DNA for the CDR3 is TGTGCCAGCAGTTACGGGATCGGGGGCCCCCAAGAGACCCAGTACTTC.

This clone was seen only a few times. The V gene is TRBV2, the J gene TRBJ2-6; D is unclear. This CDR3 has 15 residues. Germline-derived CDR1 and CDR2 are SNHLY and FYNNEI. With 8 bases removed from V and 0 bases from J, the gap between germline ends came to 11 bases. The CDR3 bases are TGTGCCAGCTCAGGAGCCCTCTCTGGGGCCAACGTCCTGACTTTC. Protein: CASSGALSGANVLTF.

This clone turned up a few times. The CDR3 nucleotides read TGCAGCGTCCCAGAGGGCGGCTATGGCTACACCTTC. Translating gives CSVPEGGYGYTF. V usage is TRBV29-1 and J usage is TRBJ1-2; no clear D. Germline V gives CDR1 SQVTM, CDR2 ANQGSEA. Trimming left V 6 bases short and J 4 bases short, with 12 bases between. This CDR3 has 12 amino acids.

V and J are TRBV7-9 and TRBJ1-6, with D unclear. The V and J ends lost 1 base and 7 bases respectively, with 11 bases between them. This CDR3 contains 15 residues. CDR1 and CDR2 from the germline V gene are SEHNR and FQNEAQ (reference sequence). The CDR3 region is CASSLVNAGNSPLHF. Here the CDR3 DNA reads TGTGCCAGCAGCTTAGTCAACGCGGGGAATTCACCCCTCCACTTT.

A few counts support this clone. The gene calls are TRBV19 and TRBJ1-5; weak D call: TRBD1 (5 bases). Germline assignment: CDR1 LNHDA and CDR2 SQIVND (reference sequence). Trimming stripped 3 bases from V and 6 bases from J, with 9 bases between. The CDR3 runs 13 residues. The CDR3 DNA sequence: TGTGCCAGTAGTATTCAGGGACCTCAGCCCCAGCATTTT. It encodes CASSIQGPQPQHF.